The present entry profiles one T cell receptor beta chain with its context. The data are from a study of tumor T cells in aggressive B-cell lymphoma. The assay was immunoSEQ multiplex PCR, and TCRdb's table has in-frame clones only and misses some. The sample has 5,500 to 7,500 clones; approximately 91% are singletons. Germline loops: CDR1 GTSNPN, CDR2 SVGIG (reference sequence). Trimming removed 1 base from V and 11 bases from J; junction bases left unmatched: 9. This CDR3 is built from 14 residues. This TCR derives from an adult with diffuse large B cell lymphoma. Some clones in this sample may be carry-over from other donors' samples. The chain recombines TRBV30 with TRBJ2-3, with 10 bases that match TRBD2. Sample: tumor tissue. This chain's CDR3 is CAWSDGLADLKQYF. The DNA for the CDR3 is TGTGCCTGGAGTGACGGACTAGCGGACCTAAAGCAGTATTTT.